This TCR beta chain came from a study of T cell responses to AZD1222 COVID-19 vaccine. Study conclusions and caveats: Clonal diversity may have been underestimated in mostly white British donors. Just 5 to 7 AZD1222 recipients tested seropositive at baseline.

Profiling relied on immunoSEQ multiplex PCR, and the TCRdb table lists in-frame clones only, not all of them. The table has about 140,000 clones, around 92% seen once; the top ten hold roughly 3.5%. In the case of this clone: Its antigen is not identified.

This CDR3 is 19 amino acids long. Germline values: CDR1 SGHKS, CDR2 YYEKEE (reference sequence). The V and J ends lost 1 base and 4 bases, in that order; junction bases with no gene match: 15. This clonotype was sampled from an adult who received the AZD1222 COVID-19 vaccine. Material: peripheral blood, obtained 28 days after the second AZD1222 dose. The rearrangement joins TRBV5-5 to TRBJ2-5; TRBD2 matches 11 bases. CDR3 region: CASSLRPTSGRVSRETQYF. The CDR3 coding sequence is TGTGCCAGCAGCTTGCGTCCAACTAGCGGGAGAGTATCGCGAGAGACCCAGTACTTC. Based on the CDR3 plus reference TRBV5-5 and TRBJ2-5, the full variable domain is DAGVTQSPTHLIKTRGQQVTLRCSPISGHKSVSWYQQVLGQGPQFIFQYYEKEERGRGNFPDRFSARQFPNYSSELNVNALLLGDSALYLCASSLRPTSGRVSRETQYFGPGTRLLVL.